The subject of this entry is one T cell receptor (beta chain). As yet, its antigen is unknown. The data stem from a study of cytomegalovirus exposure and HLA in healthy donors. Libraries were prepared by immunoSEQ multiplex PCR; TCRdb keeps only in-frame clonotypes and omits some of them. This sample carries 150,000 to 200,000 clones, around four fifths of them seen once, and the ten largest clones take 2% to 2.5%. Study outcomes and limitations: There were under 200 TCR beta chains listed as cytomegalovirus-associated.

CDR3 size: 13 residues. Trimming pared 4 bases from V and 8 bases from J, leaving 17 bases between. CDR1 GTSNPN and CDR2 SVGIG come from the germline V gene (reference sequence). J is TRBJ1-2 and V is TRBV30; TRBD1 might be the D (5 bases). The sequence was collected from a young man in good health and CMV-seropositive. Material for sequencing was PBMCs. CDR3 nucleotide sequence: TGTGCCTGGACCGGCCAGGGATTCGGCGGCTACACCTTC. This translates into CAWTGQGFGGYTF.